One sample yielded the 31 T cell receptor beta chains listed below, sequenced in a study of blood T cells in healthy people across ages. Sample-barcoded 5' priming and a J-beta primer mix drove a second PCR of roughly 7 to 11 cycles. TCRdb re-called the 5' RACE reads with MiXCR, one entry per CDR3 protein. The table lists 1.5 million to 2 million distinct CDR3 sequences, roughly 27% of them singletons, with about 8% in the top ten. The sample consisted of blood. The receptors originated from a woman under 40 in good health.

This clonotype was counted many times. This chain links TRBV18 with TRBJ2-7; 9 bases align to TRBD1. V was clipped by 5 bases and J by 3 bases; unmatched bases: 11. Germline CDR1 is KGHSH and CDR2 is LQKENI. The CDR3 length is 16 residues. The CDR3: CASSASTGQGVYEQYF. CDR3 DNA sequence: TGTGCCAGCTCAGCCTCCACGGGACAGGGAGTCTACGAGCAGTACTTC. The full variable domain, completed using reference TRBV18 and TRBJ2-7, is NAGVMQNPRHLVRRRGQEARLRCSPMKGHSHVYWYRQLPEEGLKFMVYLQKENIIDESGMPKERFSAEFPKEGPSILRIQQVVRGDSAAYFCASSASTGQGVYEQYFGPGTRLTVT.

The gene calls are TRBV19 and TRBJ1-5, with TRBD1 matching over 7 bases. CDR1 is LNHDA and CDR2 is SQIVND in the germline V gene (reference sequence). CDR3 length: 13 residues. The junction had 5 bases not matched to a gene; V was cut back by 7 bases and J by 5 bases. The CDR3 region is CASTATGYQPQHF. Written as DNA, the CDR3 is TGTGCCAGTACCGCGACAGGGTATCAGCCCCAGCATTTT.

This clonotype appeared a few times. The V and J genes are TRBV27 and TRBJ1-5; a possible D gene is TRBD1 (5 bases). The CDR3 covers 13 residues. Germline CDR1 and CDR2: MNHEY and SMNVEV (reference sequence). V lost 6 bases and J lost 7, with 13 bases in between. The CDR3 coding sequence is TGTGCCAGCAGCCCCGACAGCCTACAGCCCCAGCATTTT. It is translated as CASSPDSLQPQHF.

This chain uses TRBV29-1 with TRBJ1-2; 11 nucleotides line up with TRBD1. The V gene end was trimmed by 8 bases and the J gene end by 4 bases; junction bases not matched to a gene: 3. This CDR3 is 12 amino acids long. In germline, CDR1 is SQVTM, CDR2 ANQGSEA. The DNA of the CDR3 is TGCAGCACGGGACAGGGGGTCTATGGCTACACCTTC. It translates to CSTGQGVYGYTF.

Remarks on this clonotype: This may be a read error: a much more frequent sequence differs by one nucleotide. The chain is built from TRBV12-3 or TRBV12-4 and TRBJ1-4; weak D call: TRBD1 (5 bases). V lost 6 bases to trimming and J lost 7 bases, with 15 bases between them. This CDR3 has 14 amino acids. CDR3 sequence reads: CASRFWGGGEKLFF. The CDR3 DNA is TGTGCCAGCAGGTTTTGGGGGGGAGGTGAAAAACTGTTTTTT.

This clonotype turned up a few times. V usage is TRBV7-9 and J usage is TRBJ2-6, with D perhaps matching TRBD1 or TRBD2 (6 bases each). V lost 8 bases and J lost 2, with 16 bases in between. CDR1 is SEHNR and CDR2 is FQNEAQ in the germline V gene (reference sequence). The CDR3 totals 16 residues. The DNA of the CDR3 is TGTGCCAGCTTCTGGAGGGGGGTGGCTGGGGCCAACGTCCTGACTTTC. Protein sequence: CASFWRGVAGANVLTF.

The rearrangement joins TRBV4-2 to TRBJ1-2, with D unresolved. This CDR3 is 15 amino acids long. CDR1 is LGHNA, CDR2 YNFKEQ, per germline. The V end was cut by 2 bases, the J end by 4 bases, with 14 bases between. The CDR3 bases are TGTGCCAGCAGCCAACAAGAAGTAGCGGGCTATGGCTACACCTTC. Translating it yields CASSQQEVAGYGYTF.

This clonotype was detected many times. This chain joins TRBV7-2 and TRBJ1-2; D is perhaps TRBD1 (5 bases). V dropped 5 bases and J dropped 4 bases, with 14 bases sitting between them. This CDR3 is built from 14 residues. CDR1 is SGHTA, CDR2 FQGNSA, per germline. This CDR3 reads CASSPGPQGYGYTF. CDR3 bases: TGTGCCAGCAGCCCAGGCCCGCAGGGCTATGGCTACACCTTC.

The chain combines TRBV12-3 or TRBV12-4 with TRBJ2-1; 8 bases map to TRBD2. The J call may not be correct, given that the DNA end is closer to TRBJ2-7. CDR3 length equals 15 residues. DNA for the CDR3: TGTGCCAGCAGTCCCCGGACTAGCTCCTACAATGAGCAGTACTTC. As protein: CASSPRTSSYNEQYF.

This clonotype was counted only a few times. This clone may be a read error of a much larger clone one base away. The genes are TRBV9 and TRBJ2-5; D is perhaps TRBD2 (5 bases). The CDR3 covers 12 residues. The V gene lost 2 bases and the J gene lost 11 bases, with 13 bases spanning the gap. Germline lookup yields CDR1 SGDLS and CDR2 YYNGEE. CDR3 protein: CASSVGLNEQYF. CDR3 nucleotides: TGTGCCAGCAGCGTCGGACTGAATGAGCAGTACTTC.

V is TRBV27 and J is TRBJ2-4; D may be TRBD2 (6 bases). The CDR3 sequence is 19 residues long. Trimming stripped 0 bases from V and 1 base from J, with 19 bases between. Per the germline V gene, CDR1 is MNHEY and CDR2 is SMNVEV (reference sequence). Written as DNA, the CDR3 is TGTGCCAGCAGTTTATCGAGCCCCGGGTGGCTAGCGGCCAAAAACATTCAGTACTTC. This sequence encodes CASSLSSPGWLAAKNIQYF.

This clonotype was seen only a few times. The chain is built from TRBV4-1 and TRBJ2-1; 9 nucleotides align to TRBD1. The trim removed 2 bases at V and 5 bases at J, leaving 4 bases unmatched. The CDR3 has 15 residues. Germline V gives CDR1 MGHRA, CDR2 YSYEKL. The CDR3 region has the DNA TGCGCCAGCAGCCAATGGACAGGGGTGAACAATGAGCAGTTCTTC. As protein: CASSQWTGVNNEQFF.

This clonotype has at least ten counts. The chain links TRBV29-1 to TRBJ2-4; D gene unclear. The CDR3 is made up of 12 amino acids. Germline lookup yields CDR1 SQVTM and CDR2 ANQGSEA. With 2 bases removed from V and 0 bases from J, the gap between germline ends came to 2 bases. The chain's CDR3 is CSVEIAKNIQYF. The CDR3 region has the DNA TGCAGCGTTGAAATAGCCAAAAACATTCAGTACTTC. The full variable domain, completed using reference TRBV29-1 and TRBJ2-4, is SAVISQKPSRDICQRGTSLTIQCQVDSQVTMMFWYRQQPGQSLTLIATANQGSEATYESGFVIDKFPISRPNLTFSTLTVSNMSPEDSSIYLCSVEIAKNIQYFGAGTRLSVL.

This clonotype was seen ten or more times. The chain uses TRBV7-3 and TRBJ2-7, with D tentatively TRBD1 or TRBD2 (5 bases each). The CDR3 totals 13 residues. Trimming cost V 0 bases and J 7 bases, with 10 bases left between them. Germline CDR1 reads SGHTA; CDR2 reads FQGTGA. The CDR3 reads CASSLTVGTEQYF. The CDR3 DNA reads as TGTGCCAGCAGCTTAACGGTCGGGACGGAGCAGTACTTC.

This clonotype was seen many times. V gene TRBV28 combines with J gene TRBJ2-7, with a weak D call TRBD2 (6 bases). CDR1 and CDR2 (germline): MDHEN, SYDVKM. The CDR3 has 12 residues. V dropped 8 bases and J dropped 4 bases, with 12 bases sitting between them. The CDR3 sequence: CASGGADYEQYF. In DNA, the CDR3 is TGTGCCAGCGGAGGGGCGGATTACGAGCAGTACTTC.

This clonotype was detected only once. The chain combines TRBV2 with TRBJ1-2; TRBD1 agrees at 10 bases. The CDR3 sequence is 14 residues long. CDR1 is SNHLY and CDR2 is FYNNEI in the germline V gene. V lost 4 bases to trimming and J lost 5 bases; unmatched junction nucleotides: 4. CDR3 in amino acids: CASSADRGPYGYTF. CDR3 DNA: TGTGCCAGCAGTGCTGACAGGGGGCCTTATGGCTACACCTTC.

J is TRBJ2-4 and V is TRBV20-1, with 8 bases identical to TRBD1. Trimming at V came to 6 bases and at J to 1 base, leaving 8 bases not matched to a gene. Germline lookup yields CDR1 DFQATT and CDR2 SNEGSKA (reference sequence). The CDR3 contains 15 residues. The CDR3 DNA reads TGCAGTGCCGGACAGGGCGAAAGGGCCAAAAACATTCAGTACTTC. It codes for CSAGQGERAKNIQYF.

This clonotype was detected only a few times. The rearrangement joins TRBV7-2 to TRBJ2-3; possible D gene TRBD2, 5 bases. The V gene lost 5 bases and the J gene lost 6 bases, with 15 bases spanning the gap. Germline V gives CDR1 SGHTA, CDR2 FQGNSA. This CDR3 has 14 residues. The CDR3 nucleotides are TGTGCCAGCAGCCCGAACGGCTCGGGGGATACGCAGTATTTT. Translating it yields CASSPNGSGDTQYF.

This chain connects TRBV20-1 to TRBJ2-5, with D perhaps matching TRBD1 (5 bases). Germline V gene lookup returns CDR1 DFQATT and CDR2 SNEGSKA (reference sequence). CDR3 length: 14 residues. The V gene lost 3 bases and the J gene lost 1 base, with 12 bases spanning the gap. The CDR3 DNA follows: TGCAGTGCTAGCGTCACAGGCACCCAAGAGACCCAGTACTTC. This codes for CSASVTGTQETQYF.

This clonotype was detected only a few times. This chain connects TRBV6-1 to TRBJ1-1; no firm D call. This CDR3 region has 13 residues. The V and J ends lost 10 bases and 1 base respectively, with 13 bases between them. Germline V gives CDR1 MNHNS, CDR2 SASEGT. This CDR3 reads CATKGGRNTEAFF. The CDR3 DNA sequence: TGTGCCACTAAGGGAGGGAGGAACACTGAAGCTTTCTTT.

J is TRBJ1-2 and V is TRBV4-3; D not resolved. CDR3 length: 15 residues. Trimming took 1 base from V and 2 from J, leaving 11 bases between them. The germline V gene encodes CDR1 LGHNA and CDR2 YSLEER. The CDR3: CASSQGVADNYGYTF. In nucleotides, the CDR3 is TGCGCCAGCAGCCAAGGGGTGGCGGACAACTATGGCTACACCTTC.

This chain links TRBV10-3 with TRBJ2-3; 7 nucleotides agree with TRBD1. There are 18 residues in the CDR3. Germline values: CDR1 ENHRY, CDR2 SYGVKD. Trimming took 8 bases from V and 4 from J; bases not matched to a gene: 21. The CDR3 here is CAIGRTGEGLLASDTQYF. In nucleotides, the CDR3 is TGTGCCATCGGACGAACAGGGGAAGGACTCTTGGCCTCAGATACGCAGTATTTT.

The table lists this clonotype with a few counts. The chain couples TRBV12-5 to TRBJ1-5; the D is unclear. Germline lookup yields CDR1 LGHNT and CDR2 FRNRAP. The CDR3 runs to 13 residues. Trimming took off 7 bases at V and 3 bases at J, with 10 bases between the two ends. CDR3 sequence: CASATQSNQPQHF. CDR3 in DNA: TGTGCTAGTGCCACACAATCCAATCAGCCCCAGCATTTT.

Many counts were recorded for this clonotype. The V call is TRBV5-1, the J call TRBJ2-7; possibly TRBD1 or TRBD2 for D (5 bases each). Germline assignment: CDR1 SGHRS and CDR2 YFSETQ. The V end was cut by 1 base, the J end by 2 bases, with 10 bases between. The length of the CDR3 is 14 residues. This CDR3 is CASSLFKGPYEQYF. The CDR3 DNA reads as TGCGCCAGCAGCTTGTTCAAGGGACCCTACGAGCAGTACTTC.

This clonotype was detected a few times. One junction end disagrees with the germline gene, perhaps due to a read error. This chain uses TRBV20-1 with TRBJ1-2; possibly TRBD1 for D (6 bases). Germline V lookup: CDR1 DFQATT, CDR2 SNEGSKA (reference sequence). CDR3 length equals 12 residues. This chain's CDR3 is CSARGGPGGYTF. The DNA for the CDR3 is TGCAGTGCGAGAGGGGGACCTGGTGGCTACACCTTC.

At least ten counts were recorded for this clonotype. Here the CDR3 reads CATSDRSTDTQYF. For the CDR3, the DNA is TGTGCCACCAGTGACCGATCCACAGATACGCAGTATTTT. V and J are TRBV24-1 and TRBJ2-3, with unresolved D. In germline, CDR1 is KGHDR, CDR2 SFDVKD. This CDR3 is 13 amino acids long. V gave up 4 bases and J gave up 2 bases, with 6 bases separating them.

The rearrangement joins TRBV7-2 to TRBJ2-7, with 10 positions matching TRBD2. Trimming at V came to 3 bases and at J to 4 bases, leaving 12 bases not matched to a gene. Germline CDR1 is SGHTA and CDR2 is FQGNSA. CDR3 length equals 17 residues. CDR3 residues: CASSFKPTSGAPYEQYF. CDR3 bases: TGTGCCAGCAGCTTCAAGCCAACTAGCGGGGCACCTTACGAGCAGTACTTC.

This rearrangement joins TRBV11-2 to TRBJ2-3; TRBD2 agrees at 8 bases. Trimming removed 11 bases from V and 3 bases from J; junction bases left unmatched: 13. CDR1 is SGHAT, CDR2 FQNNGV, per germline. CDR3 length: 15 amino acids. CDR3 coding DNA: TGTGCCGGTAGAGGATTAGCGGGGAAGACAGATACGCAGTATTTT. Translating gives CAGRGLAGKTDTQYF.

The chain links TRBV2 to TRBJ2-5; D ambiguous. From germline, CDR1 is SNHLY and CDR2 FYNNEI. The CDR3 sequence is 13 residues long. The CDR3 here is CASRPNSQETQYF. CDR3 coding DNA: TGTGCTTCTAGGCCCAATTCCCAAGAGACCCAGTACTTC.

The rearrangement uses TRBV5-6 and TRBJ2-3, with D hard to call. CDR1 and CDR2 (germline): SGHDT, YYEEEE. Trimming removed 3 bases from V and 1 base from J, with 15 bases in between. This CDR3 comprises 16 residues. CDR3 amino acids: CASSSPRLGRTDTQYF. CDR3 bases: TGTGCCAGCAGCTCACCCCGGTTAGGGCGCACAGATACGCAGTATTTT. The full variable domain, its missing parts supplied by reference TRBV5-6 and TRBJ2-3, is DAGVTQSPTHLIKTRGQQVTLRCSPKSGHDTVSWYQQALGQGPQFIFQYYEEEERQRGNFPDRFSGHQFPNYSSELNVNALLLGDSALYLCASSSPRLGRTDTQYFGPGTRLTVL.

V and J are TRBV30 and TRBJ1-2; tentatively, D is TRBD1 (5 bases). The V gene's germline CDR1 is GTSNPN and CDR2 SVGIG (reference sequence). V gave up 0 bases and J gave up 7 bases, with 15 bases separating them. The CDR3 runs to 14 residues. The CDR3 DNA reads as TGTGCCTGGAGTGTAAGGACACCGGGAGGTGGCTACACCTTC. Its protein product is CAWSVRTPGGGYTF.